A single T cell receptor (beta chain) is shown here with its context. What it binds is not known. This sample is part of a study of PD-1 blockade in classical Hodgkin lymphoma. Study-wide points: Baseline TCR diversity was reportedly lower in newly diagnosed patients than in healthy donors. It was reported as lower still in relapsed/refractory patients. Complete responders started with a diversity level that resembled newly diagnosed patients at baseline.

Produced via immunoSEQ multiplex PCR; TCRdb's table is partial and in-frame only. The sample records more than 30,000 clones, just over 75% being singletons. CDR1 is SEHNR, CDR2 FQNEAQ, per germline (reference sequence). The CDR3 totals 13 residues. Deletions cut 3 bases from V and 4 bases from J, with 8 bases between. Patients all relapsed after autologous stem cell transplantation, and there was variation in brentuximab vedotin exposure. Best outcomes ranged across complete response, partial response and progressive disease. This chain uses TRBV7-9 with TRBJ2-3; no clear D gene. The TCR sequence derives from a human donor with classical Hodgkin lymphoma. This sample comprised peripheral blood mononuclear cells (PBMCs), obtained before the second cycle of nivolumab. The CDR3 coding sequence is TGTGCCAGCAGCTTCCCTGACTCAGATACGCAGTATTTT. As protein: CASSFPDSDTQYF.